This T cell receptor (beta chain) was identified during a study of T cells expressing NK-cell markers. Study at large: Seropositivity for HCMV was found in seven of the eight sequenced donors, with one seronegative.

TCRdb reprocessed the 5' RACE reads and keeps a single row for each CDR3 protein, giving no DNA. Its table records fewer than 400,000 distinct CDR3 sequences. This CDR3 is 16 amino acids long. From germline, CDR1 is LGHDT and CDR2 YNNKEL (reference sequence). This sequence was found in a man aged 18 to 69 in good health. This chain links TRBV3-1 with TRBJ2-3; TCRdb's D gene call, TRBD1, goes unchecked for lack of DNA. The sample comprised blood T cells: a sorted CD56 or NKG2C T cell subset, CD4+ or CD8+ T cells, or bulk PBMC T cells (not recorded which). CDR3 sequence: CASSRAVGGNTDTQYF.